The source of this T cell receptor (beta chain) is a study of T cell responses to AZD1222 COVID-19 vaccine. Produced via immunoSEQ multiplex PCR; TCRdb's table is partial and in-frame only. The sample shows about 180,000 clones, 80% to 95% of them seen only once. This receptor was taken from an adult who received the AZD1222 COVID-19 vaccine. The material sequenced was peripheral blood, taken 28 days after the second AZD1222 dose.

Written as DNA, the CDR3 is TGTGCCAGCAGCACCACGACAGGGGCCATCCCCTACGAGCAGTACTTC. Its translation is CASSTTTGAIPYEQYF. The chain uses TRBV5-6 and TRBJ2-7; 8 nucleotides match TRBD1. The CDR3 runs 16 residues. The germline V gene has CDR1 SGHDT and CDR2 YYEEEE. J gave up 2 bases and V 4 bases, and 11 bases lay outside the gene matches.